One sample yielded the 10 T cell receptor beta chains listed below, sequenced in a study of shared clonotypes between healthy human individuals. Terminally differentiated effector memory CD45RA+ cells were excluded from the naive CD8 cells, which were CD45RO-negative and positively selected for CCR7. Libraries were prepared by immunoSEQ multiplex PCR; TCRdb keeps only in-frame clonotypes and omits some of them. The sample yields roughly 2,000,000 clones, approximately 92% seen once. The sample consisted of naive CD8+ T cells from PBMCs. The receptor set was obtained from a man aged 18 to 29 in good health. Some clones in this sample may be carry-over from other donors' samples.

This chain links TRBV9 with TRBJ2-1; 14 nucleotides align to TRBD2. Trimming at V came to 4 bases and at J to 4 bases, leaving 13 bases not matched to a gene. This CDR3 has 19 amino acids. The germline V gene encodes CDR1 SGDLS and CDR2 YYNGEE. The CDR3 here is CASSLSRLAGGPGYNEQFF. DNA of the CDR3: TGTGCCAGCAGCCTTAGCCGACTAGCGGGAGGGCCGGGGTACAATGAGCAGTTCTTC.

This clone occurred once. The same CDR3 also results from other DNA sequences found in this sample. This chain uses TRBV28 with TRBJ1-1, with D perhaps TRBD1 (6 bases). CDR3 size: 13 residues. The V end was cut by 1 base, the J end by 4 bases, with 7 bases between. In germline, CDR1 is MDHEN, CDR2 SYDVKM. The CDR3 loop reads CASSLSRGTEAFF. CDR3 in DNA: TGTGCCAGCAGTTTATCCAGGGGCACTGAAGCTTTCTTT. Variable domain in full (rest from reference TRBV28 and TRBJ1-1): DVKVTQSSRYLVKRTGEKVFLECVQDMDHENMFWYRQDPGLGLRLIYFSYDVKMKEKGDIPEGYSVSREKKERFSLILESASTNQTSMYLCASSLSRGTEAFFGQGTRLTVV.

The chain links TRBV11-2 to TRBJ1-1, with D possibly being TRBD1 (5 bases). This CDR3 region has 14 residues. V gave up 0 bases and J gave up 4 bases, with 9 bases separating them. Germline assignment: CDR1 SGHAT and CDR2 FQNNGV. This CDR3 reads CASSLDWGGTEAFF. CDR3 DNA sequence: TGTGCCAGCAGCTTAGATTGGGGGGGCACTGAAGCTTTCTTT.

CDR3 protein: CASSIPRGGVMNTEAFF. The CDR3 bases are TGTGCCAGTAGTATCCCCCGTGGGGGGGTGATGAACACTGAAGCTTTCTTT. V and J are TRBV19 and TRBJ1-1; D may be TRBD1 (5 bases). Germline V gene sequence: CDR1 LNHDA, CDR2 SQIVND (reference sequence). Trimming left V 3 bases short and J 0 bases short, with 17 bases between. This CDR3 contains 17 residues.

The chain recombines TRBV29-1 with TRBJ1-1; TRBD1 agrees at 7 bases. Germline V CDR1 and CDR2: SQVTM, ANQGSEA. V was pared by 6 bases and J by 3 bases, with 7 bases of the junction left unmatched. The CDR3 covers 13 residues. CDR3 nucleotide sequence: TGCAGCGTAGAGACAGGGACGTACACTGAAGCTTTCTTT. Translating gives CSVETGTYTEAFF.

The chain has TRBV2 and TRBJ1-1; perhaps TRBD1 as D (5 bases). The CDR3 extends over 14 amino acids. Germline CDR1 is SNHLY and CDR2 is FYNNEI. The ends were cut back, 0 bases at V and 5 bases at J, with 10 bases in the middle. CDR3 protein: CASSEAGGRTEAFF. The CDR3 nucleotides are TGTGCCAGCAGTGAAGCTGGGGGACGAACTGAAGCTTTCTTT.

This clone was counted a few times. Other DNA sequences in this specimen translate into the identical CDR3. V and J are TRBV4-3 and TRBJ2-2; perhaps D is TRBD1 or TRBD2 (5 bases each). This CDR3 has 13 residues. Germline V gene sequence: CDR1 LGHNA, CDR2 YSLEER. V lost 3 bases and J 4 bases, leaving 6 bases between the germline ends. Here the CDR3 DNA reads TGCGCCAGCAGCCAGAGGGGCACCGGGGAGCTGTTTTTT. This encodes CASSQRGTGELFF.

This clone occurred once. Here the CDR3 DNA reads TGTGCCAGCAGTCCGCGGGAGCTGTTATTGGAGCCCTTCACAGATACGCAGTATTTT. This sequence encodes CASSPRELLLEPFTDTQYF. The V call is TRBV27, the J call TRBJ2-3, with 7 nucleotides matching TRBD2. This CDR3 contains 19 residues. Germline values: CDR1 MNHEY, CDR2 SMNVEV (reference sequence). V trimming: 5 bases; J trimming: 2 bases; junction bases outside the gene matches: 19.

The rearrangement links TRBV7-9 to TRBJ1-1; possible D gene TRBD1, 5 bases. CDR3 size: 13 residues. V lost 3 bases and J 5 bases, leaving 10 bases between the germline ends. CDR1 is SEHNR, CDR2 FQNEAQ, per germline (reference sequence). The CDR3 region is CASSLTEGTEAFF. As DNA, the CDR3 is TGTGCCAGCAGCTTGACCGAGGGGACTGAAGCTTTCTTT.

In nucleotides, the CDR3 is TGTGCCAGCAGCCCTGGGACTAGCGGCACAGATACGCAGTATTTT. Translated, it gives CASSPGTSGTDTQYF. This chain links TRBV11-3 with TRBJ2-3, with TRBD2 matching over 10 bases. J lost 1 base, V lost 5 bases, and 3 bases had no gene match. The CDR3 loop spans 15 amino acids. Germline V CDR1 and CDR2: SGHNT, YENEEA.